The 20 T cell receptor beta chains presented below share a single source sample, sequenced in a study of cytomegalovirus exposure and HLA in healthy donors. The study ran its PCR with 60 Vbeta and 13 Jbeta primers. The assay was immunoSEQ multiplex PCR, and TCRdb's table has in-frame clones only and misses some. Of tens of thousands of clones detected, about 78% appear once; the ten largest clones hold around 8.1%. The sample was PBMCs. Every receptor here comes from a man aged 25 to 40 in good health and CMV-seropositive.

The J gene is TRBJ1-1, the V gene TRBV28; no firm D call. The CDR3 loop spans 15 amino acids. Germline CDR1 MDHEN, CDR2 SYDVKM. Trimming took off 3 bases at V and 5 bases at J, with 16 bases between the two ends. CDR3 in DNA: TGTGCCAGCAGTTTCTTGCGTGCCGGAGGAACTGAAGCTTTCTTT. Amino acids: CASSFLRAGGTEAFF.

V and J are TRBV7-3 and TRBJ1-6, with 10 bases matching TRBD1. Germline V gene data show CDR1 as SGHTA and CDR2 as FQGTGA. This CDR3 has 15 residues. V lost 5 bases, J lost 9 bases, and 7 bases stayed unmatched. CDR3 residues: CASSPGQGSGSPLHF. Here the CDR3 DNA reads TGTGCCAGCAGCCCGGGACAGGGGAGCGGTTCACCCCTCCACTTT.

The chain uses TRBV15 and TRBJ1-5, with no clear D. The V gene lost 0 bases and the J gene lost 2 bases, with 8 bases spanning the gap. The CDR3 loop spans 15 amino acids. CDR1 LNHNV and CDR2 YYDKDF come from the germline V gene (reference sequence). The CDR3 here is CATSRDSGGNQPQHF. The CDR3 nucleotides are TGTGCCACCAGCAGAGATTCCGGGGGCAATCAGCCCCAGCATTTT.

The chain couples TRBV5-4 to TRBJ2-7, with a tentative D call TRBD2 (6 bases). V lost 4 bases and J 5 bases, leaving 10 bases between the germline ends. Germline V gene data show CDR1 as SGHNT and CDR2 as YYREEE (reference sequence). The CDR3 has 12 residues. The CDR3 sequence: CASSEDYHEQYF. DNA of the CDR3: TGTGCCAGCAGCGAGGACTACCACGAGCAGTACTTC.

The chain is built from TRBV5-1 and TRBJ2-1; 10 bases line up with TRBD2. The length of the CDR3 is 18 residues. From germline, CDR1 is SGHRS and CDR2 YFSETQ. V was clipped by 0 bases and J by 0 bases; unmatched bases: 6. CDR3 sequence reads: CASSLAVAGGFSYNEQFF. CDR3 DNA: TGCGCCAGCAGCTTGGCCGTAGCGGGGGGTTTCTCCTACAATGAGCAGTTCTTC.

This clone was seen a handful of times. The V and J genes are TRBV4-1 and TRBJ2-7, with 11 positions matching TRBD2. Per the germline V gene, CDR1 is MGHRA and CDR2 is YSYEKL. The CDR3 is 16 residues long. J was trimmed by 7 bases and V by 4 bases; bases with no gene match: 12. The CDR3 nucleotides read TGCGCCAGCAGCCCCGGGAGACTAGCGGGGCCGGGAGAGCAGTACTTC. It yields the protein CASSPGRLAGPGEQYF.

V is TRBV9 and J is TRBJ2-1; D unresolved. Germline assignment: CDR1 SGDLS and CDR2 YYNGEE. The length of the CDR3 is 13 residues. Trimming took off 1 base at V and 9 bases at J, with 11 bases between the two ends. DNA of the CDR3: TGTGCCAGCAGCGTATCCAACCCGGGTGAGCAGTTCTTC. Protein: CASSVSNPGEQFF.

The chain links TRBV7-6 to TRBJ1-1, with 9 bases that match TRBD1. The trim removed 3 bases at V and 0 bases at J, leaving 5 bases unmatched. Germline CDR1 is SGHVS and CDR2 is FNYEAQ. This CDR3 has 16 residues. CDR3: CASSFGGQGMNTEAFF. CDR3 DNA: TGTGCCAGCAGCTTCGGAGGACAGGGGATGAACACTGAAGCTTTCTTT.

With regard to this clone: Other DNA sequences in this sample translate to the same CDR3. The chain has TRBV29-1 and TRBJ2-3; tentatively, D is TRBD2 (5 bases). The ends were cut back, 4 bases at V and 0 bases at J, with 8 bases in the middle. The CDR3 sequence is 13 residues long. CDR1 and CDR2 (germline): SQVTM, ANQGSEA. The CDR3 coding sequence is TGCAGCGTTGGAGGGCAGAGCACAGATACGCAGTATTTT. Encoded protein: CSVGGQSTDTQYF.

The V gene is TRBV19, the J gene TRBJ1-5; possible D gene TRBD1, 5 bases. Germline V lookup: CDR1 LNHDA, CDR2 SQIVND (reference sequence). This CDR3 comprises 13 residues. With 11 bases removed from V and 2 bases from J, the gap between germline ends came to 13 bases. The CDR3: CAGGGVGNQPQHF. Written as DNA, the CDR3 is TGTGCCGGAGGAGGGGTTGGCAATCAGCCCCAGCATTTT.

The chain couples TRBV6-5 to TRBJ1-6, with D maybe TRBD1 (6 bases). V was shortened by 2 bases and J by 7 bases, with 12 bases between the two germline ends. Per the germline V gene, CDR1 is MNHEY and CDR2 is SVGAGI. The CDR3 length is 15 residues. CDR3 DNA sequence: TGTGCCAGCAGTTACGAAACAGGGATAAATTCACCCCTCCACTTT. Its protein product is CASSYETGINSPLHF.

The CDR3 loop reads CASWDRWNSPLHF. CDR3 DNA: TGTGCCAGTTGGGACAGGTGGAATTCACCCCTCCACTTT. The V gene is TRBV19, the J gene TRBJ1-6, with 8 nucleotides matching TRBD1. J gave up 7 bases and V 8 bases, and 4 bases lay outside the gene matches. Looked up from germline, CDR1 is LNHDA and CDR2 is SQIVND (reference sequence). The CDR3 is made up of 13 amino acids.

This clone was seen a handful of times. CDR3: CASSDRGTGELFF. Written as DNA, the CDR3 is TGTGCCAGCAGTGACCGGGGCACCGGGGAGCTGTTTTTT. The chain links TRBV6-4 to TRBJ2-2; TRBD2 is a possible D gene (5 bases). The CDR3 is made up of 13 amino acids. The V end lost 2 bases, the J end lost 4 bases, and 5 bases lay between the germline ends. Germline V gives CDR1 MRHNA, CDR2 SNTAGT.

CDR3 bases: TGCAGCGTTGCTGGGACAGGGGCGGGAGAGACCCAGTACTTC. It encodes CSVAGTGAGETQYF. This chain links TRBV29-1 with TRBJ2-5, with TRBD1 matching 10 bases. The CDR3 sequence is 14 residues long. The germline V gene encodes CDR1 SQVTM and CDR2 ANQGSEA. V gave up 4 bases and J gave up 4 bases; unmatched junction bases: 6.

The chain combines TRBV5-4 with TRBJ2-3, with 9 bases fitting TRBD1. The CDR3 consists of 14 residues. V shed 0 bases, J shed 6 bases, and the junction held 2 bases outside the gene matches. Germline CDR1 SGHNT, CDR2 YYREEE (reference sequence). CDR3 loop: CASSLGDRADTQYF. The CDR3 nucleotides are TGTGCCAGCAGCTTGGGGGACAGGGCGGATACGCAGTATTTT.

This chain joins TRBV9 and TRBJ1-6; 8 bases match TRBD1. This CDR3 spans 14 amino acids. Germline V gene lookup returns CDR1 SGDLS and CDR2 YYNGEE. V lost 4 bases, J lost 7 bases, and 4 bases stayed unmatched. For the CDR3, the DNA is TGTGCCAGCAGCACCAGGACAGGGAATTCACCCCTCCACTTT. Its protein is CASSTRTGNSPLHF.

The chain carries TRBV5-1 and TRBJ2-3; 8 bases are a match to TRBD2. V shed 3 bases, J shed 2 bases, and the junction held 8 bases outside the gene matches. This CDR3 comprises 16 residues. The V gene's germline CDR1 is SGHRS and CDR2 YFSETQ. CDR3 residues: CASSSNSGKITDTQYF. The DNA for the CDR3 is TGCGCCAGCAGCTCTAATAGCGGGAAGATCACAGATACGCAGTATTTT.

This clone was counted once. The chain employs TRBV7-9 and TRBJ1-2; D unclear. CDR3 length equals 12 residues. V dropped 1 base and J dropped 4 bases, with 4 bases sitting between them. Per the germline V gene, CDR1 is SEHNR and CDR2 is FQNEAQ (reference sequence). CDR3 residues: CASSLVAYGYTF. The CDR3 DNA reads TGTGCCAGCAGCTTAGTAGCCTATGGCTACACCTTC.

The chain recombines TRBV5-1 with TRBJ2-7; possible D gene TRBD2, 5 bases. Germline lookup yields CDR1 SGHRS and CDR2 YFSETQ. This CDR3 spans 18 amino acids. Trimming stripped 0 bases from V and 0 bases from J, with 19 bases between. Here the CDR3 DNA reads TGCGCCAGCAGCTTGGGTCTAAAGAGCGGTTCTCCCTCCTACGAGCAGTACTTC. It yields the protein CASSLGLKSGSPSYEQYF. The variable domain in full, completed from reference TRBV5-1 and TRBJ2-7, reads KAGVTQTPRYLIKTRGQQVTLSCSPISGHRSVSWYQQTPGQGLQFLFEYFSETQRNKGNFPGRFSGRQFSNSRSEMNVSTLELGDSALYLCASSLGLKSGSPSYEQYFGPGTRLTVT.

The chain combines TRBV27 with TRBJ1-2, with unresolved D. This CDR3 spans 12 amino acids. The germline CDR1 and CDR2 sequences are MNHEY and SMNVEV (reference sequence). V was shortened by 8 bases and J by 3 bases, with 10 bases between the two germline ends. The CDR3: CASSSGHYGYTF. In DNA form, the CDR3 reads TGTGCCAGCTCTTCGGGTCACTATGGCTACACCTTC.